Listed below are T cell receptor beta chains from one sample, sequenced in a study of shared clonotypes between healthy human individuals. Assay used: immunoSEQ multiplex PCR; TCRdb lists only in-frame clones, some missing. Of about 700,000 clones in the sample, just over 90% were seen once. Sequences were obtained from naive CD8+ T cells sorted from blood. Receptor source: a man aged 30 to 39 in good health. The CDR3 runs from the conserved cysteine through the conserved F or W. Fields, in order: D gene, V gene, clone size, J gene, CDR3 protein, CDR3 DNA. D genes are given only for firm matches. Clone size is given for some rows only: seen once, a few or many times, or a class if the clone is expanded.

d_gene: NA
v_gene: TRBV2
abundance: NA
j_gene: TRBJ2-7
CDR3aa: CASSPTSSEQYF
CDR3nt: TGTGCCAGCAGCCCGACTAGTTCCGAGCAGTACTTC

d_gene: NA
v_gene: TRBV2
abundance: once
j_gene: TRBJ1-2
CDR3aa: CASRTSYGYTF
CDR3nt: TGTGCCAGCAGAACTTCCTATGGCTACACCTTC

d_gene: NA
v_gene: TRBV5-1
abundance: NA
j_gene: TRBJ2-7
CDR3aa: CASSLGTPSYEQYF
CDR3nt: TGCGCCAGCAGCTTGGGGACTCCCTCCTACGAGCAGTACTTC

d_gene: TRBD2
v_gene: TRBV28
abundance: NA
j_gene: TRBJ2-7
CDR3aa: CASSFPTPGLAGGPVTYEQYF
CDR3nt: TGTGCCAGCAGTTTTCCGACTCCGGGACTAGCGGGAGGGCCAGTCACCTACGAGCAGTACTTC

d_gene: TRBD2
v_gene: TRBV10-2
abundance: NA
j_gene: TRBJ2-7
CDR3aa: CASRNGLADAYEQYF
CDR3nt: TGCGCCAGCAGAAACGGACTAGCGGACGCCTACGAGCAGTACTTC

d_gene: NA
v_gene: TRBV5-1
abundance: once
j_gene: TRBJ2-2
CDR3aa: CASSTSAVGTNTGELFF
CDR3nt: TGCGCCAGCAGCACCTCGGCAGTAGGGACGAACACCGGGGAGCTGTTTTTT

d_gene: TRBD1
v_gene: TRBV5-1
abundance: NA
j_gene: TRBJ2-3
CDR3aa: CASSSGQGVSDTQYF
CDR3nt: TGCGCCAGCAGCTCGGGGCAGGGGGTATCAGATACGCAGTATTTT

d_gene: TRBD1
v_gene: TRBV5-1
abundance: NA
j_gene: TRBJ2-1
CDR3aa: CASSIGTGGFNEQFF
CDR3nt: TGCGCCAGCAGCATAGGGACAGGGGGGTTCAATGAGCAGTTCTTC

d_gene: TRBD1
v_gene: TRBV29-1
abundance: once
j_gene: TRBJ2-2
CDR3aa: CSGQGFITGELFF
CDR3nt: TGCAGCGGACAGGGGTTTATTACCGGGGAGCTGTTTTTT

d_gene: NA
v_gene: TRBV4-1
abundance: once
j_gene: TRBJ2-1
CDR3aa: CASSGNSGNTYNEQFF
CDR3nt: TGCGCCAGCAGCGGAAATAGCGGAAACACCTACAATGAGCAGTTCTTC

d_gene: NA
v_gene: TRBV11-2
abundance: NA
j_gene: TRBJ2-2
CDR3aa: CASSMNTGELFF
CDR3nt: TGTGCCAGCAGCATGAACACCGGGGAGCTGTTTTTT

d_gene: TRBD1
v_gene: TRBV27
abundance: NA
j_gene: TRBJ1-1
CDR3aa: CASSVSTGAGYTEAFF
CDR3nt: TGTGCCAGCAGTGTCTCAACAGGGGCTGGCTACACTGAAGCTTTCTTT

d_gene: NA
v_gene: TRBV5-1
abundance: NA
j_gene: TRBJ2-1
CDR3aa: CASSPTGLDYNEQFF
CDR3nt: TGCGCCAGCAGCCCGACGGGACTCGACTACAATGAGCAGTTCTTC

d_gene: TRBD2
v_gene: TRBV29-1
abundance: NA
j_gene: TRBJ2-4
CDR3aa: CSVFGLAGKLNIQYF
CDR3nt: TGCAGCGTTTTCGGACTAGCGGGAAAGTTAAACATTCAGTACTTC

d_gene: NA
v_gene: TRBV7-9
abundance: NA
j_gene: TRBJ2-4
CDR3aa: CASSLATGLAKNIQYF
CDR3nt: TGTGCCAGCAGCTTAGCGACGGGCTTGGCCAAAAACATTCAGTACTTC

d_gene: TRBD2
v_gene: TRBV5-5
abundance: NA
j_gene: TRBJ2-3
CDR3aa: CASSLGLAGAITDTQYF
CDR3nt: TGTGCCAGCAGCTTGGGACTAGCGGGAGCGATCACAGATACGCAGTATTTT

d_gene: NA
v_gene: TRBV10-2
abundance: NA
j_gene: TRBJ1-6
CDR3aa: CASGSSYNSPLHF
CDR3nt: TGCGCCAGCGGGAGCTCCTATAATTCACCCCTCCACTTT

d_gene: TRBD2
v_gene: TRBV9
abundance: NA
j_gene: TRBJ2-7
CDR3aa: CASSLEGLAIHEQYF
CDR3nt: TGTGCCAGCAGCTTGGAGGGACTAGCAATCCACGAGCAGTACTTC

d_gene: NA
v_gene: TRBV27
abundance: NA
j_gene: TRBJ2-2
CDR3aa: CASSLSRDRGELFF
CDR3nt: TGTGCCAGCAGTTTATCGAGGGACCGGGGGGAGCTGTTTTTT

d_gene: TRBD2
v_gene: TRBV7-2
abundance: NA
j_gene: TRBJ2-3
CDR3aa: CASSLVAGVPDTQYF
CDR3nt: TGTGCCAGCAGCTTAGTAGCGGGAGTTCCAGATACGCAGTATTTT

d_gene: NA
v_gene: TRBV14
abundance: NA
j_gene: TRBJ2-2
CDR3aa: CASRRTGDDTGELFF
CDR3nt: TGTGCCAGCAGGAGGACGGGAGATGACACCGGGGAGCTGTTTTTT

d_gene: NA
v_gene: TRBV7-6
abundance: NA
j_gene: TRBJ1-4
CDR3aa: CASSPPGSQNEKLFF
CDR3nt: TGTGCCAGCAGCCCCCCCGGCAGCCAAAATGAAAAACTGTTTTTT

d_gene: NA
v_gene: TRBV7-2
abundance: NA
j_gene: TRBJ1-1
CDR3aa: CASSLAFRGDTEAFF
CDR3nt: TGTGCCAGCAGCTTAGCATTTAGGGGGGACACTGAAGCTTTCTTT

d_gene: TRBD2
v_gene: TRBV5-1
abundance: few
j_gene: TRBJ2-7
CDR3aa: CASSAAGGLYEQYF
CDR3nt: TGCGCCAGCAGCGCAGCGGGAGGGCTTTACGAGCAGTACTTC

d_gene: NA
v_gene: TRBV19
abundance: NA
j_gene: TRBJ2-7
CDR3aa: CASREPNPPYEQYF
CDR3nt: TGTGCCAGTAGGGAACCAAATCCGCCCTACGAGCAGTACTTC

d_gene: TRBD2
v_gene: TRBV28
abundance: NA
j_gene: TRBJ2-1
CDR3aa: CASSLWGTSGDNEQFF
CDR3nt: TGTGCCAGCAGTTTATGGGGGACTAGCGGAGACAATGAGCAGTTCTTC

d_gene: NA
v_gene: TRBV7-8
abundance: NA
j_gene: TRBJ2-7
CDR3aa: CASSLAPRRSGQYF
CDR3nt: TGTGCCAGCAGCTTAGCTCCCCGGAGAAGCGGGCAGTACTTC

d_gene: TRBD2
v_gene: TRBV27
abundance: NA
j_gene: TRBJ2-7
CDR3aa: CASSASGQYEQYF
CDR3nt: TGTGCCAGCAGCGCTAGCGGGCAATACGAGCAGTACTTC

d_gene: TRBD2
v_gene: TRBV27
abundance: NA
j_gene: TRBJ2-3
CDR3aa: CASATSDNTDTQYF
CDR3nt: TGTGCCAGCGCGACTAGCGACAACACAGATACGCAGTATTTT

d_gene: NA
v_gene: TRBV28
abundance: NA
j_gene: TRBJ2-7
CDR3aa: CASRAPYEQYF
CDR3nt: TGTGCCAGCAGGGCCCCCTACGAGCAGTACTTC

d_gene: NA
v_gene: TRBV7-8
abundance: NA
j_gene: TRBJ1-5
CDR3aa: CASSPSYSNQPQHF
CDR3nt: TGTGCCAGCAGCCCCAGTTATAGCAATCAGCCCCAGCATTTT

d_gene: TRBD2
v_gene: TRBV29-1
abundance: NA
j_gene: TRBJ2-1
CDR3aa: CSVWTSSYNEQFF
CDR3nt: TGCAGCGTCTGGACTAGCAGTTACAATGAGCAGTTCTTC

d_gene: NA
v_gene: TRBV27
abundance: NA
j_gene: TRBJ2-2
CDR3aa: CASSLGPTGELFF
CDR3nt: TGTGCCAGCAGCTTAGGCCCCACCGGGGAGCTGTTTTTT

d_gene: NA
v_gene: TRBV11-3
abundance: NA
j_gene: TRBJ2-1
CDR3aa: CASSPMGKYNEQFF
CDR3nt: TGTGCCAGCAGCCCAATGGGGAAATACAATGAGCAGTTCTTC

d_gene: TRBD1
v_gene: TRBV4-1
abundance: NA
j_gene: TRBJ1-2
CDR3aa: CASSPGGGFGYTF
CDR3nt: TGCGCCAGCAGCCCAGGGGGCGGTTTCGGCTACACCTTC

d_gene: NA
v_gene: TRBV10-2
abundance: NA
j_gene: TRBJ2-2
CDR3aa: CASRAVSGHGELFF
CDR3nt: TGCGCCAGCAGGGCCGTTTCGGGACACGGGGAGCTGTTTTTT

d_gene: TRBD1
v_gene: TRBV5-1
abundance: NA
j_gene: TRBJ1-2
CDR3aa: CASSSWDRRNYGYTF
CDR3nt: TGCGCCAGCAGCTCGTGGGACAGGAGAAACTATGGCTACACCTTC

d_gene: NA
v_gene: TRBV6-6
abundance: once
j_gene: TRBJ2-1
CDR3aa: CASSYGTGTYNEQFF
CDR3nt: TGTGCCAGCAGTTACGGAACGGGGACCTACAATGAGCAGTTCTTC

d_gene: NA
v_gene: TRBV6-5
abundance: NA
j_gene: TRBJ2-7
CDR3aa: CASSYSWRSSYEQYF
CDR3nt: TGTGCCAGCAGTTACTCTTGGCGGAGCTCCTACGAGCAGTACTTC

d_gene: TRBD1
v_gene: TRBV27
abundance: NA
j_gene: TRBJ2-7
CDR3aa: CASSLHETGREQYF
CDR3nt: TGTGCCAGCAGTCTTCATGAGACAGGGCGCGAGCAGTACTTC

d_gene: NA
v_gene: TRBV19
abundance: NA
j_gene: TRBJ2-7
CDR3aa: CASSIRENPSYEQYF
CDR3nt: TGTGCCAGTAGTATAAGGGAAAACCCCTCCTACGAGCAGTACTTC

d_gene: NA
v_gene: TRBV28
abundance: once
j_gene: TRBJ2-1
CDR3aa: CASSSPREQFF
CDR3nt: TGTGCCAGCAGCAGTCCGCGTGAGCAGTTCTTC

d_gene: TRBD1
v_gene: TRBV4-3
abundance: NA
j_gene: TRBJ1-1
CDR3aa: CASSQVGDRNTEAFF
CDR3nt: TGCGCCAGCAGCCAAGTGGGGGACAGGAACACTGAAGCTTTCTTT

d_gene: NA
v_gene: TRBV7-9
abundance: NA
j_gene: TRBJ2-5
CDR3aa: CASSSPPTGDLYQETQYF
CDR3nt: TGTGCCAGCAGCTCTCCCCCCACAGGTGATCTGTACCAAGAGACCCAGTACTTC

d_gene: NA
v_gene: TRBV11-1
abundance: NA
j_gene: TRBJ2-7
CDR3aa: CASSLRAHSYEQYF
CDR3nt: TGTGCCAGCAGCCTCCGGGCCCACTCCTACGAGCAGTACTTC

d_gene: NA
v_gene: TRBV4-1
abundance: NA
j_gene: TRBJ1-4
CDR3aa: CASSPGTTATNEKLFF
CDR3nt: TGCGCCAGCAGCCCAGGGACAACTGCAACTAATGAAAAACTGTTTTTT

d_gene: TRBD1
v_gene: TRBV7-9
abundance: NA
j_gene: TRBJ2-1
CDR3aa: CASSDRDRGPSYNEQFF
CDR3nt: TGTGCCAGCAGCGACCGGGACAGGGGACCCTCCTACAATGAGCAGTTCTTC

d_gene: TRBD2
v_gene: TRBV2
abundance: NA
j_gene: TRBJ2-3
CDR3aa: CASPLAGATDTQYF
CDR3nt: TGTGCCAGCCCCCTGGCGGGAGCCACAGATACGCAGTATTTT

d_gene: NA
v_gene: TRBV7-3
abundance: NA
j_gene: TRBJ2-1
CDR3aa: CASSPKIPGSTYNEQFF
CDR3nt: TGTGCCAGCAGCCCCAAGATTCCGGGATCCACCTACAATGAGCAGTTCTTC

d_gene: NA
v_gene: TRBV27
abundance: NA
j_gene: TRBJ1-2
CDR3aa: CASSNHRDQPNYGYTF
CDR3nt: TGTGCCAGCAGCAACCACCGGGACCAGCCTAACTATGGCTACACCTTC

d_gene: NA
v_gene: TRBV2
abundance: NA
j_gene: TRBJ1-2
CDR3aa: CASSDGGEVYGYTF
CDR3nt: TGTGCCAGCAGTGACGGGGGGGAAGTCTATGGCTACACCTTC

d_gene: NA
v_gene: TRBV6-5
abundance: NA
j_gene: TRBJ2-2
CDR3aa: CASSYARRTGELFF
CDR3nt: TGTGCCAGCAGTTACGCCCGACGGACCGGGGAGCTGTTTTTT

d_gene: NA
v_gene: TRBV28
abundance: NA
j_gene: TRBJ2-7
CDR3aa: CASSLAGLTYEQYF
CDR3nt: TGTGCCAGCAGTTTAGCGGGGCTCACCTACGAGCAGTACTTC

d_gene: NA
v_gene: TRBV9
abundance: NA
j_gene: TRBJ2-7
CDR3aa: CASSVGLDSPSYEQYF
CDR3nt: TGTGCCAGCAGCGTAGGGTTGGACAGTCCCTCCTACGAGCAGTACTTC

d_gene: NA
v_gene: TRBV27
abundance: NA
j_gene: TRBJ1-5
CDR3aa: CASSSIGWPQHF
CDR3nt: TGTGCCAGCAGTTCAATAGGTTGGCCCCAGCATTTT

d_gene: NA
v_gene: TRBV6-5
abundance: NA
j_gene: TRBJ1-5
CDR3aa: CASKKKDSNQPQHF
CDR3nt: TGTGCCAGCAAAAAGAAGGATAGCAATCAGCCCCAGCATTTT

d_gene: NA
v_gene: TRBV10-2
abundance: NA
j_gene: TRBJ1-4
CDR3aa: CASSESGGSREKLFF
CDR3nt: TGCGCCAGCAGTGAGTCCGGGGGCAGTAGAGAAAAACTGTTTTTT

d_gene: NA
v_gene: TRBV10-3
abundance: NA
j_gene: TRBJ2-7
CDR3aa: CATMTDTYEQYF
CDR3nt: TGTGCCACCATGACAGATACCTACGAGCAGTACTTC

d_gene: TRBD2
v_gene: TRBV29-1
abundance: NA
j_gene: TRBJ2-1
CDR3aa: CSVWFTGTSGRGNEQFF
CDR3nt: TGCAGCGTTTGGTTTACCGGGACTAGCGGGAGAGGGAATGAGCAGTTCTTC

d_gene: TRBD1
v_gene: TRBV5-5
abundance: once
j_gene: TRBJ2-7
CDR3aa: CASTKDRVDYEQYF
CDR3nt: TGTGCCAGCACCAAGGACAGGGTAGACTACGAGCAGTACTTC